Presented here are 23 T cell receptor beta chains from one specimen sequenced in a study of T cells expressing NK-cell markers. TCRdb reanalyzed the 5' RACE reads and collapses them to one entry per CDR3 protein, without DNA. The sample totals more than 250,000 distinct CDR3 sequences. Material for sequencing was blood T cells: a sorted CD56 or NKG2C T cell subset, CD4+ or CD8+ T cells, or bulk PBMC T cells (not recorded which). The receptor source for this set is a man aged 18 to 29 in good health.

This chain uses TRBV11-2 with TRBJ2-3; TCRdb picks TRBD1, but there is no DNA to check that call. This CDR3 contains 11 residues. In germline, CDR1 is SGHAT, CDR2 FQNNGV. The CDR3 reads CASSVQGEQYF.

This chain uses TRBV29-1 with TRBJ2-5. The CDR3 covers 12 residues. Germline assignment: CDR1 SQVTM and CDR2 ANQGSEA. The CDR3 reads CSVNGVVETQYF.

The rearrangement uses TRBV30 and TRBJ2-1; TCRdb returns TRBD2, unconfirmable since there is no DNA. This CDR3 is 11 amino acids long. Per germline, CDR1 GTSNPN and CDR2 SVGIG (reference sequence). CDR3: CAWSALGGQFF.

The rearrangement links TRBV5-1 to TRBJ1-1; TCRdb lists TRBD1, though no DNA is available to test this call. CDR3 size: 15 residues. Germline CDR1 and CDR2: SGHRS and YFSETQ. CDR3 protein: CASSLQNQGSTEAFF.

The chain has TRBV6-6 and TRBJ1-1; checking the TCRdb D call of TRBD1 is not possible without DNA. The CDR3 runs 13 residues. Germline lookup yields CDR1 MNHNY and CDR2 SVGAGI (reference sequence). CDR3 in amino acids: CASSVRDWPEAFF.

The CDR3 loop reads CASSFLAGVGGETQYF. V is TRBV12-3 or TRBV12-4 and J is TRBJ2-5; the D call of TRBD2 rests on TCRdb alone, since no DNA is present to check it. This CDR3 is built from 16 residues.

The chain uses TRBV12-3 or TRBV12-4 and TRBJ2-2; TCRdb's assignment of TRBD1 cannot be checked, as there is no DNA. This CDR3 has 16 amino acids. CDR3 sequence reads: CASSIEGQFPTGELFF.

The rearrangement links TRBV7-9 to TRBJ2-7; TCRdb calls TRBD1, which cannot be checked without DNA. Germline CDR1 reads SEHNR; CDR2 reads FQNEAQ (reference sequence). The CDR3 has 15 amino acids. Here the CDR3 reads CASSSPTGVEYEQYF. The full variable domain, with the rest looked up from reference TRBV7-9 and TRBJ2-7, is DTGVSQNPRHKITKRGQNVTFRCDPISEHNRLYWYRQTLGQGPEFLTYFQNEAQLEKSRLLSDRFSAERPKGSFSTLEIQRTEQGDSAMYLCASSSPTGVEYEQYFGPGTRLTVT.

The chain couples TRBV9 to TRBJ2-7; lacking DNA, the TRBD2 call made by TCRdb goes unchecked. Germline loops: CDR1 SGDLS, CDR2 YYNGEE. This CDR3 has 17 residues. The CDR3 region is CASSPRPRLAGDNEQYF.

This chain connects TRBV6-1 to TRBJ2-4; the D call from TCRdb, TRBD2, cannot be confirmed without DNA. The CDR3 totals 16 residues. CDR1 MNHNS and CDR2 SASEGT come from the germline V gene. The chain's CDR3 is CASRAAEREGRNIQYF.

The chain recombines TRBV12-3 or TRBV12-4 with TRBJ2-3; TCRdb's D call of TRBD2 is untestable without DNA. This CDR3 is 16 amino acids long. This chain's CDR3 is CASRHRTSGVTDTQYF.

The genes are TRBV10-3 and TRBJ2-1. The CDR3 is 14 residues long. Looked up from germline, CDR1 is ENHRY and CDR2 is SYGVKD. This chain's CDR3 is CAISGLELVNEQFF.

CDR3: CASSGRQGTGELFF. The rearrangement uses TRBV5-1 and TRBJ2-2; TCRdb returns TRBD1, unconfirmable since there is no DNA. The CDR3 contains 14 residues. CDR1 and CDR2 (germline): SGHRS, YFSETQ.

CDR3 in amino acids: CASSYSIDPWQTNTGELFF. The gene calls are TRBV6-2 or TRBV6-3 and TRBJ2-2. The CDR3 extends over 19 amino acids. Germline CDR1 and CDR2: MNHEY and SVGEGT.

The rearrangement uses TRBV18 and TRBJ1-4; without DNA, the TCRdb call of TRBD1 cannot be checked. Germline-derived CDR1 and CDR2 are KGHSH and LQKENI. This CDR3 is built from 15 residues. The CDR3 is CASSRNRDPNEKLFF.

The genes are TRBV6-5 and TRBJ2-7. The CDR3 length is 12 residues. The germline V gene encodes CDR1 MNHEY and CDR2 SVGAGI. The CDR3 here is CATRDRSYEQYF.

V and J are TRBV29-1 and TRBJ1-2. The CDR3 is 13 residues long. Germline V gives CDR1 SQVTM, CDR2 ANQGSEA. The CDR3 reads CSVRAGGVYGYTF.

This chain uses TRBV6-1 with TRBJ1-2; TCRdb indicates TRBD1, and absent DNA this call remains unverified. There are 14 residues in the CDR3. Looked up from germline, CDR1 is MNHNS and CDR2 is SASEGT. This chain's CDR3 is CASRGGQRGYGYTF.

The chain joins TRBV20-1 to TRBJ2-2; no DNA is available, so the TRBD2 call from TCRdb remains unchecked. CDR1 DFQATT and CDR2 SNEGSKA come from the germline V gene (reference sequence). The CDR3 covers 16 residues. This CDR3 reads CSALHVREGITGELFF.

The gene calls are TRBV4-2 and TRBJ1-6; TCRdb's assignment of TRBD1 cannot be checked, as there is no DNA. The CDR3 loop spans 15 amino acids. Germline CDR1 is LGHNA and CDR2 is YNFKEQ. The CDR3 sequence: CASSLRDRGDSPLHF.

The chain carries TRBV5-1 and TRBJ2-3; TCRdb reports TRBD1, a call that lacks DNA to check it against. The CDR3 totals 15 residues. The germline V gene has CDR1 SGHRS and CDR2 YFSETQ. The chain's CDR3 is CASSLRTDPTDTQYF.

The gene calls are TRBV12-3 or TRBV12-4 and TRBJ1-5; TCRdb indicates TRBD1, and absent DNA this call remains unverified. CDR3 length: 16 amino acids. CDR3: CASSLTEGAGLQPQHF.

The chain combines TRBV12-3 or TRBV12-4 with TRBJ1-4; the TCRdb call, TRBD1, lacks DNA for checking. The CDR3 covers 15 residues. CDR3 loop: CASRTSGTGNEKLFF.